In its sample, the clone carrying this TCR beta chain was seen once. Antigen specificity is unknown. Germline-derived CDR1 and CDR2 are MNHEY and SMNVEV (reference sequence). V was clipped by 5 bases and J by 6 bases; unmatched bases: 4. The CDR3 has 16 amino acids. These data belong to a study of shared clonotypes between healthy human individuals. General study findings and limits: At large depth, rarefaction still showed sorted-subset sequencing to be incomplete.

The authors distributed each subset's genomic DNA evenly over several immunoSEQ plates. The data were produced by immunoSEQ multiplex PCR, yet TCRdb's version contains in-frame clones alone and is incomplete. There are some 1,100,000 clones in the sample; approximately 78% occur only once, and more than 0.45% lies in the top ten. The sample comprised memory CD4+ T cells from PBMCs. Subset noted: CD45RA-negative fraction. The V call is TRBV27, the J call TRBJ2-2, with TRBD2 matching over 15 bases. The receptor's source is a man between 18 and 35 years old in good health. Some clones in this sample may be carry-over from other donors' samples. DNA of the CDR3: TGTGCCAGCAGTCCGGGACTAGCGGGAGGTTCCGGGGAGCTGTTTTTT. Translated: CASSPGLAGGSGELFF.